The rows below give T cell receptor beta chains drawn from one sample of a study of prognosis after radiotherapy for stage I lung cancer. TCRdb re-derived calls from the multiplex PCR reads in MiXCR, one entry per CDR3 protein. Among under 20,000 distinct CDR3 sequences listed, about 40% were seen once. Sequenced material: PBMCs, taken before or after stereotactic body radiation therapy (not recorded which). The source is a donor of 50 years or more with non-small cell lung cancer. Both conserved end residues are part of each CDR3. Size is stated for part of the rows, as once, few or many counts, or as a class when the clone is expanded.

CASSPRTGGQEKLFF	15	TRBV28	many
CASGPPGTGTSEQYF	15	TRBV28	-
CSARWGNTIYF	11	TRBV20-1	many
CSAYLPSYEQYF	12	TRBV20-1	many
CASSPSGIYYNEQFF	15	TRBV9	many
CASSISSGNYEQYF	14	TRBV19	many
CASSWGGTQYF	11	TRBV6-5	medium-sized
CASSYLAGEYEQYF	14	TRBV6-5	medium-sized
CASTDSAVSYNSPLHF	16	TRBV5-5	many
CSATAPGADFEQYF	14	TRBV20-1	-
CASSQSRGRGELFF	14	TRBV2	medium-sized
CSAPQGLDTQYF	12	TRBV20-1	many
CSVNGPSTDTQYF	13	TRBV20-1	many
CASSTAGRDGYAF	13	TRBV6-1	-
CASSLASGRLNEQFF	15	TRBV7-9	many
CASSRRLAGVLDTQYF	16	TRBV7-2	many
CASIPMGGGRTDTQYF	16	TRBV28	-
CASSLFLGSAREQYF	15	TRBV5-8	many
CASSGTSGVLF	11	TRBV9	many
CVISLVGTNEKLFF	14	TRBV7-9	-
CASRFASGAVYGYIF	15	TRBV6-5	-
CASSAQGAQPYGYTF	15	TRBV5-4	-
CASSLGGYQPQHF	13	TRBV5-8	many
CSARTLNGEKLFF	13	TRBV20-1	many
CASSLEGGSGRARETQHF	18	TRBV7-2	-
CASSLSGTGVNSPLHF	16	TRBV5-1	many
CASGPRPTGELFF	13	TRBV12-5	-
CASSPSGDETQYF	13	TRBV18	many
CASSRHTYYVYTF	13	TRBV6-2/TRBV6-3	once
CASSKSQDTTNEKLFF	16	TRBV2	many
CASSLSGGRSEQYF	14	TRBV11-1	medium-sized
CASSYSGPGQGGNTIYF	17	TRBV6-5	medium-sized
CASSLEGFDGYTF	13	TRBV12-3/TRBV12-4	-
CASSLSADRGYGYTF	15	TRBV9	-
CASSLSFGQNYGYTF	15	TRBV27	medium-sized
CASSRVSGAFTDTQYF	16	TRBV5-4	few
CSARDGGQGGNEQFF	15	TRBV20-1	many
CASSTPGQGAERKAFF	16	TRBV2	-
CATSDWRDNYGYTF	14	TRBV24-1	-
CASSGDTDTQYF	12	TRBV19	many
CSVEAVGGWDTQYF	14	TRBV29-1	many
CASSKTSGRANEQFF	15	TRBV6-4	many
CASSLEGAGANKNIQYF	17	TRBV27	few
CASSIDITAYYQYF	14	TRBV19	-
CASSIVLQGYGYTF	14	TRBV19	many
CASSPDRGTGELFF	14	TRBV7-3	few
CSAGSRTSGDTDTQYF	16	TRBV20-1	many
CASSLQGGSNQPQHF	15	TRBV5-1	-
CASRSSSYNEQFF	13	TRBV6-1	medium-sized
CASSLEGRISYEQYF	15	TRBV5-5	many
CAISAPPVQGAGGEQYF	17	TRBV6-1	-
CASSVAAPGEQFF	13	TRBV2	-
CASQVGPEGSYEQYF	15	TRBV6-1	-
CASSAGGTHSYEQYF	15	TRBV2	many